One T cell receptor (beta chain) is described in this entry. Its cognate antigen has yet to be identified. It has no much larger one-base neighbor in the sample; base qualities were not kept. At the DNA level, this CDR3 is encoded by other sequences in the same sample as well. Germline trimming amounts to 4 bases on V and 2 bases on J, with 4 as the count of junction bases outside the gene matches. Counted from cysteine to phenylalanine, this CDR3 has 14 amino acids. Solely the CDR3 DNA is kept, with 42 bases framed from the first base. The germline V gene gives CDR1 as SGHRS and CDR2 as YFSETQ. From each donor, a single peripheral blood sample of around 120 mL on average was drawn into heparinised tubes. Using a panel that included CD45RO, CCR7, CD25, CD127, CD95 and CD27, naive, central memory, regulatory and stem cell-like memory CD4+ T cells were sorted on a BD FACSAria II. Every sorted population had a purity above 95%. PBMCs were isolated immediately by Lymphoprep density gradient centrifugation and stained directly without culture. So that batch effects would be minimized, each experiment stained and sorted samples in pairs, pairing one healthy donor with one patient.

This sample stems from a study of beta chain features in type 1 diabetes (dated by TCRdb to between 2018 and 2020). Study-wide context: Mean age, gender distribution, total cell number and subset yield did not differ between patients and healthy donors. A total of under 120,000,000 sorted cells were examined across all samples, and RNA yield correlated strongly with the number of cells per subset. Regulatory and stem cell-like memory subsets were obtained from only 8 patients and roughly eight healthy donors, while naive and central memory subsets were obtained from all 28 donors. In the study, TCRB repertoires of sorted circulating CD4+ T cell subsets from recently diagnosed type 1 diabetes patients were compared with those of matched healthy donors. The full study reports these points: Naive, central memory and regulatory TCRB repertoires appeared to be more alike among patients than among healthy donors. A moderate but significant shortening of TCRB CDR3 length was observed in type 1 diabetes patients in all four CD4+ subsets. PCR may preferentially amplify shorter templates, but because patient and control samples were amplified and corrected together, any resulting skew would affect both groups equally. Because cDNA rather than genomic DNA was sequenced, highly expressing activated cells could have been over-represented, although no difference in activation and CD3 levels was found between groups. At VDJ recombination sites, type 1 diabetes patients had fewer insertions and more deleted nucleotides, which implies abnormalities in thymic rearrangement. HLA sub-analyses involved small numbers of individuals, so any influence of HLA type on TCRB rearrangement remained unresolved.

The entire isolated RNA was reverse transcribed using the High Capacity cDNA Reverse Transcription Kit, and thus expressed TCRB transcripts were sequenced. Deep immunoSEQ sequencing was applied to naive, central memory and regulatory T cell samples, giving an average of roughly 3.5 million total reads per sample. After sorted cells were lysed in RLT buffer, RNA was extracted with DNase-treated RNeasy Micro or Mini kits, with the choice depending on cell number. To prevent cross-contamination, each cell subset was processed individually, whereas patient and healthy donor samples were processed jointly. The immunoSEQ multiplex PCR was used to amplify TCRB sequences from cDNA, yielding 87-bp fragments that span the CDR3 region. The amplicons were sequenced using the Illumina HiSeq platform. Under the source paper's analysis protocol: Synthetic template baselines were used to correct PCR bias computationally, reads within Hamming distance 2 were collapsed, and singletons that could not be merged were discarded. Reads were aligned against IMGT to assign V, D and J genes, CDR3 length and insertions or deletions at six rearrangement sites. Within each subset, clonotype counts were normalized to sorted cell number, after which true diversity and Gini coefficients were computed with the tcR R package. The overlap coefficient, calculated on TCRB nucleotide sequences, was used to measure repertoire sharing. Out-of-frame TCRB sequences from naive cells were analyzed to stand in for the pre-selection repertoire. This immuneACCESS table, as held by TCRdb, lists in-frame sequences with V and J called but not all clones. Of the missing ones, under half trace to an unresolved V gene in checked studies; the others have no known cause. From that table come the V and J calls and clone size; the DNA was used to work out D and trimming. This sample is represented by about 350,000 clones; 15% to 20% of them were singletons. The top ten hold approximately 0.041% of the sample.

Sequencing was done on a sample of naive CD4+ T cells from blood. This specimen's cell subset or site label, per the study, means: true naive CD4+ T cells. This receptor was taken from a young woman in good health. The rearranged chain carries TRBV5-1 and TRBJ2-7, with 9 bases matching TRBD1. CDR3 region: CASSLGQGPYEQYF. At the DNA level, the sequence is TGCGCCAGCAGCCTGGGACAGGGCCCCTACGAGCAGTACTTC.